The source of this TCR beta chain is a study of T cell responses to AZD1222 COVID-19 vaccine. Notes on the study in general: Among spike-specific TCRs, nearly half reportedly target unmutated variant regions. It was only a handful of AZD1222 recipients who were seropositive at baseline.

V was cut by 1 base and J by 6 bases, with 7 bases left in between. CDR3 size: 13 residues. Germline V gives CDR1 LNHDA, CDR2 SQIVND (reference sequence). Note on this clone: Its target is unknown.

Repertoires were generated with immunoSEQ multiplex PCR, while TCRdb's copy carries only in-frame clones and drops some. The repertoire holds roughly 110,000 clones, with 90% as singletons. The J gene is TRBJ2-1, the V gene TRBV19; maybe TRBD1 (5 bases). The starting material was peripheral blood, obtained 28 days after the second AZD1222 dose. This TCR came from an adult who received the AZD1222 COVID-19 vaccine. As DNA, the CDR3 is TGTGCCAGTAGTATAGGGCAGGGCAATGAGCAGTTCTTC. It is translated as CASSIGQGNEQFF.